Following are 13 T cell receptor beta chains from one sample sequenced in a study of early T cells in non-severe SARS-CoV-2 infection. TCRdb re-called the 5' RACE reads through MiXCR, storing one row per CDR3 protein. This sample carries under 80,000 distinct CDR3 sequences, over 10% of them seen once, and the ten largest clones take around 4.5%. Sequencing was performed on whole blood. The receptor source for this set is an adult who was a healthcare worker with PCR-confirmed SARS-CoV-2 infection or an uninfected control (not recorded which).

The chain combines TRBV7-9 with TRBJ1-6; 12 bases are a match to TRBD1. The CDR3 runs 18 residues. After removal of 5 bases from V and 0 bases from J, the junction contained 5 bases not matched to a gene. Germline CDR1 and CDR2: SEHNR and FQNEAQ (reference sequence). The CDR3: CASSPGQGANSYNSPLHF. As DNA, the CDR3 is TGTGCCAGCAGCCCGGGACAGGGGGCGAACTCCTATAATTCACCCCTCCACTTT.

The table lists this clonotype with a few counts. The chain carries TRBV3-1 and TRBJ2-7; no clear D gene. Germline-derived CDR1 and CDR2 are LGHDT and YNNKEL (reference sequence). Trimming cost V 0 bases and J 2 bases, with 5 bases left between them. CDR3 size: 13 residues. CDR3 residues: CASSQETAYEQYF. The CDR3 region has the DNA TGTGCCAGCAGCCAAGAAACTGCCTACGAGCAGTACTTC.

This clonotype has a handful of counts. V gene TRBV11-3 combines with J gene TRBJ2-4, with 8 bases identical to TRBD2. V gave up 1 base and J gave up 5 bases; unmatched junction bases: 7. The CDR3 runs to 16 residues. Germline-derived CDR1 and CDR2 are SGHNT and YENEEA. This chain's CDR3 is CASSLGSGGAQNIQYF. The CDR3, as DNA: TGTGCCAGCAGCTTAGGGTCCGGGGGGGCCCAAAACATTCAGTACTTC. Combining the CDR3 with reference TRBV11-3 and TRBJ2-4 gives the whole variable domain EAGVVQSPRYKIIEKKQPVAFWCNPISGHNTLYWYLQNLGQGPELLIRYENEEAVDDSQLPKDRFSAERLKGVDSTLKIQPAELGDSAVYLCASSLGSGGAQNIQYFGAGTRLSVL.

There are many counts of this clonotype. The chain joins TRBV18 to TRBJ2-1, with 8 bases identical to TRBD1. Germline CDR1 reads KGHSH; CDR2 reads LQKENI. The CDR3 sequence is 16 residues long. Trimming cost V 3 bases and J 0 bases; bases outside gene matches: 4. The CDR3 region is CASSPTGESSYNEQFF. In nucleotides, the CDR3 is TGTGCCAGCTCACCGACAGGGGAGAGCTCCTACAATGAGCAGTTCTTC.

The chain couples TRBV6-1 to TRBJ2-1; D might be TRBD1 or TRBD2, each matching 7 bases. Germline CDR1 MNHNS, CDR2 SASEGT. CDR3 size: 16 residues. Trimming shortened V by 2 bases and J by 9 bases, and 20 bases separated the two germline ends. The CDR3 nucleotides read TGTGCCAGCAGTGAAATCAGGGGGGGCCCTTTTTTTGAGCAGTTCTTC. This translates into CASSEIRGGPFFEQFF.

The chain combines TRBV7-2 with TRBJ1-1; D not certain. CDR1 and CDR2 (germline): SGHTA, FQGNSA. Trimming took 2 bases from V and 10 from J, leaving 5 bases between them. The length of the CDR3 is 10 residues. For the CDR3, the DNA is TGTGCCAGCAGCTTAAGTTCAGCTTTCTTT. Amino acids: CASSLSSAFF.

This clonotype was recorded at least ten times. The chain employs TRBV3-1 and TRBJ2-2; the D gene is possibly TRBD2 (6 bases). V was pared by 1 base and J by 5 bases, with 8 bases between. This CDR3 spans 14 amino acids. Germline V gene data show CDR1 as LGHDT and CDR2 as YNNKEL (reference sequence). The CDR3 is CASSQGGETGELFF. The CDR3 coding sequence is TGTGCCAGCAGCCAAGGGGGGGAGACCGGGGAGCTGTTTTTT. Using reference TRBV3-1 and TRBJ2-2 for the parts outside the CDR3, the full variable domain is DTAVSQTPKYLVTQMGNDKSIKCEQNLGHDTMYWYKQDSKKFLKIMFSYNNKELIINETVPNRFSPKSPDKAHLNLHINSLELGDSAVYFCASSQGGETGELFFGEGSRLTVL.

This clonotype was detected ten times or more. The chain joins TRBV6-2 or TRBV6-3 to TRBJ2-7, with 9 bases matching TRBD1. The V and J ends lost 5 bases and 6 bases, in that order; junction bases with no gene match: 5. Germline V gives CDR1 MNHEY, CDR2 SVGEGT. This CDR3 has 13 residues. In nucleotides, the CDR3 is TGTGCCAGCAGTCCGGGACAGGGCCCCGAGCAGTACTTC. Its protein product is CASSPGQGPEQYF.

CDR3 bases: TGTGCCAGCAGTCGCCACTCGCAGGGGAATGAAAAACTGTTTTTT. Its protein product is CASSRHSQGNEKLFF. V gene TRBV6-5 combines with J gene TRBJ1-4, with D possibly matching TRBD1 (6 bases). This CDR3 is 15 amino acids long. V dropped 5 bases and J dropped 5 bases, with 15 bases sitting between them. Germline V gene lookup returns CDR1 MNHEY and CDR2 SVGAGI.

There are many counts of this clonotype. The J gene is TRBJ2-1, the V gene TRBV6-2 or TRBV6-3; 11 bases align to TRBD2. Trimming removed 1 base from V and 6 bases from J; junction bases left unmatched: 2. This CDR3 comprises 15 residues. Germline-derived CDR1 and CDR2 are MNHEY and SVGEGT. The chain's CDR3 is CASSYLLAGGNEQFF. The CDR3, as DNA: TGTGCCAGCAGTTACTTGCTAGCGGGGGGCAATGAGCAGTTCTTC.

This clonotype has ten or more counts. This rearrangement joins TRBV7-6 to TRBJ2-1; D is uncertain. Trimming removed 5 bases at V and 6 bases at J, with 17 bases between. Germline V lookup: CDR1 SGHVS, CDR2 FNYEAQ. The CDR3 is made up of 15 amino acids. For the CDR3, the DNA is TGTGCCAGCAGCCGTAGGGATATCTGGCCCAATGAGCAGTTCTTC. It is translated as CASSRRDIWPNEQFF.

There are many counts of this clonotype. The chain carries TRBV27 and TRBJ2-2; TRBD2 aligns across 9 bases. From germline, CDR1 is MNHEY and CDR2 SMNVEV (reference sequence). The length of the CDR3 is 15 residues. V shed 0 bases and J 6 bases; nucleotides not matched to a gene: 2. This CDR3 is CASSLSVAGAGELFF. The CDR3 DNA follows: TGTGCCAGCAGTTTATCGGTAGCGGGGGCCGGGGAGCTGTTTTTT.

A note on this clonotype: One junction end disagrees with the germline gene, perhaps due to a read error. The rearrangement links TRBV20-1 to TRBJ2-7; perhaps TRBD2 as D (5 bases). The CDR3 loop spans 11 amino acids. Per germline, CDR1 DFQATT and CDR2 SNEGSKA (reference sequence). Here the CDR3 DNA reads TGCAGTACTAGAGCATTTTACGAGCAGTACTTC. This sequence encodes CSTRAFYEQYF.